This T cell receptor (beta chain) is from a study of blood T cell repertoires in COVID-19 (dated by TCRdb to 2020 to 2021). Regarding the study in general: Samples from collaborators originated in the United States, Italy and Spain and spanned both the acute and convalescent phases of COVID-19. The material from the prospective study consisted of cDNA or gDNA derived from T cells, B-cell-depleted T cells, or PBMCs. Where available, HLA class I and class II types were taken from metadata supplied by the sample provider and were not determined by assay-based typing. The repertoires were released in a freely available public database intended as a resource for research on the immune response to SARS-CoV-2. The samples were drawn from two sources: the first 160 participants of the ongoing ImmuneRACE study, and over 950 subjects contributed by 6 global collaborators. Nearly every sample came with metadata listing a de-identified subject ID, COVID-19 status, age in years and sex. Deeply sampled blood TCRbeta repertoires from subjects exposed to, actively infected with, or recovered from COVID-19 were included in the dataset.

A distance of 13 bases separates the germline ends of V and J, which lose 4 bases and 4 bases respectively. The germline V gene gives CDR1 as SGHTA and CDR2 as FQGNSA. Measured from the cysteine to the phenylalanine, the CDR3 is 14 residues long. The sequence is cut down to CDR3 DNA, 42 bases in frame from base 1. What the research found in general, with its limitations: The amount of clinical and demographic metadata varied by source and participant and was provided uncurated.

Enrolling through a virtual design, the prospective study's participants ranged in age from roughly 18 to 95 years and lived across around 25 United States geographic areas. Cohort assignment in the prospective study relied on participant-reported clinical history from a screening survey and a study questionnaire. Recovered participants in ImmuneRACE Cohort 3 were defined by two consecutive negative NP/OP PCR tests, clearance by a healthcare professional, or resolution of symptoms. Mobile phlebotomists in the prospective study collected whole blood, serum and a nasopharyngeal or oropharyngeal swab from every participant. Prospective study participants could optionally give additional blood draws and questionnaires over an approximately two-month period. Prospective study blood samples were shipped either frozen or at room temperature before DNA extraction. TCRbeta CDR3 regions were amplified from genomic DNA using the immunoSEQ Assay, a bias-controlled multiplex PCR. On the authors' methods: The number of nucleated cells in each sample was estimated by amplification of reference gene primers within the assay. To quantify the absolute abundance of each unique TCRbeta CDR3 rearrangement, sequence reads were collapsed and filtered. For each sample, productive Simpson clonality was calculated by taking the square root of Simpson's diversity index across productive rearrangements. TCRdb mirrors the immuneACCESS table, restricted to in-frame sequences. Some clones are absent from its copies; in checked studies, under half trace to an unresolved V gene, and the reason for the others is unknown. V and J calls and clone size are given by that table; D and trimming were obtained from the DNA. This sample is represented by approximately 280,000 clones; around nine tenths of them were singletons. The ten largest account for about 2.7% of the sample.

About this clone: Its target antigen remains unknown. No base quality information exists; no much larger clone differs at one position.

The chain is assembled from TRBV7-2 and TRBJ1-2, with the D gene too uncertain to name. Sequencing input: PBMCs or T cells enriched from blood (not recorded which). The source is a woman under 30 who had recovered from COVID-19. CDR3 loop: CASSSVGVPYGYTF. The nucleotides read TGTGCCAGCAGCTCGGTCGGGGTACCCTATGGCTACACCTTC.